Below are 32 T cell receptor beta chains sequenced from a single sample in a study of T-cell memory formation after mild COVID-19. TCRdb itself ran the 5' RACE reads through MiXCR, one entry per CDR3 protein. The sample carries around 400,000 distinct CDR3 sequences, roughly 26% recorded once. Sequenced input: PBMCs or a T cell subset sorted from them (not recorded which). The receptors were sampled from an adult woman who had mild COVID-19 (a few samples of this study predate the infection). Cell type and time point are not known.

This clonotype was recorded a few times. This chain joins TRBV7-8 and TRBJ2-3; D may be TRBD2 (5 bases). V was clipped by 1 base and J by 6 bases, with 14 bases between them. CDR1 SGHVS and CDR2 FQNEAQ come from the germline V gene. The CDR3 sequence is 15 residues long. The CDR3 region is CASSLGVEVVDTQYF. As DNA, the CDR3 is TGTGCCAGCAGCTTAGGGGTGGAGGTCGTGGATACGCAGTATTTT.

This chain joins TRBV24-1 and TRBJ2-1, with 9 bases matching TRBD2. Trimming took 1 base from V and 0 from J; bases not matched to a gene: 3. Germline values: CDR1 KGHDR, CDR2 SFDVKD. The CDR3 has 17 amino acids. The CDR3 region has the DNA TGTGCCACCAGTGATTTATTTAGCGGGAGCTCCTACAATGAGCAGTTCTTC. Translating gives CATSDLFSGSSYNEQFF.

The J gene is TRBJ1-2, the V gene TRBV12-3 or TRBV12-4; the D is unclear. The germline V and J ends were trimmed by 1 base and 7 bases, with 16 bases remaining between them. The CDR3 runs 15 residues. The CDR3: CASSLVLQAVGGYTF. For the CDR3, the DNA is TGTGCCAGCAGTTTAGTTCTCCAGGCCGTCGGTGGCTACACCTTC.

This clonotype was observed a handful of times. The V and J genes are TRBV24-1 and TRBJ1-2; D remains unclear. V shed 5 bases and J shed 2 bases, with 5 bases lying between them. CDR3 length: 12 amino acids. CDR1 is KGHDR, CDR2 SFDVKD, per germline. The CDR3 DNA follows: TGTGCCACCAGTGCAGGCAACTATGGCTACACCTTC. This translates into CATSAGNYGYTF.

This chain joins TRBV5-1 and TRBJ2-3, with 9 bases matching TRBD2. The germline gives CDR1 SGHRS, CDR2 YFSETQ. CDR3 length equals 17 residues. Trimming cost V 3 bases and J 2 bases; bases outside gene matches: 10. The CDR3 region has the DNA TGCGCCAGCAGCTGGAACGGAGCGGGGGGTCCCACAGATACGCAGTATTTT. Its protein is CASSWNGAGGPTDTQYF.

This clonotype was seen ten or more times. The CDR3 region is CASSLGPSADTQYF. The CDR3 DNA follows: TGTGCCAGCAGCTTAGGACCGTCGGCAGATACGCAGTATTTT. The gene calls are TRBV7-2 and TRBJ2-3; D is uncertain. V was trimmed by 1 base and J by 4 bases, leaving 9 bases between them. CDR3 size: 14 residues. Germline CDR1 and CDR2: SGHTA and FQGNSA.

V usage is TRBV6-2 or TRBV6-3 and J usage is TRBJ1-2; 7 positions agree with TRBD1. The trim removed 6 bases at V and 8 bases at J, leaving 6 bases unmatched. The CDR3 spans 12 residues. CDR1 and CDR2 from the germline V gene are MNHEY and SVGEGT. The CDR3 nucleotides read TGTGCCAGCAGCCTTTCGGGACAGGGCTACACCTTC. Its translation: CASSLSGQGYTF.

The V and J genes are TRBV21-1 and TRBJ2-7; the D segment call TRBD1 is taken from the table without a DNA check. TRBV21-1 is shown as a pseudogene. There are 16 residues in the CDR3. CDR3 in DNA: TGTGCCAGCACCCCCACTTTGAGACAGGGCCTCAAGGAGCAGTACTTC. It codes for CASTPTLRQGLKEQYF.

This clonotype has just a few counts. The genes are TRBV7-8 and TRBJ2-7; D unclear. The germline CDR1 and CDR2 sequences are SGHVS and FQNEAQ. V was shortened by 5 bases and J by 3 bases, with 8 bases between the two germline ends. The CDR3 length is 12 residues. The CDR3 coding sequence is TGTGCCAGCAGCCGCACCATCTACGAGCAGTACTTC. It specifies CASSRTIYEQYF.

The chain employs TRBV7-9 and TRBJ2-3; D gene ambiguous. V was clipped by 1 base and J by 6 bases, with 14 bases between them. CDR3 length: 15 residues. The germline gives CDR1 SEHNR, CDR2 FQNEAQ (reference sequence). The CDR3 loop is CASSLVFSATDTQYF. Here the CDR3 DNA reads TGTGCCAGCAGCTTAGTGTTCAGTGCCACGGATACGCAGTATTTT.

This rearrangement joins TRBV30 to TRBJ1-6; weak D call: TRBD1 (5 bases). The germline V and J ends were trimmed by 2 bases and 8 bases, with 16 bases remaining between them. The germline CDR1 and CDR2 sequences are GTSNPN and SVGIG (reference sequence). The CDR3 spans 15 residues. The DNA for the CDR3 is TGTGCCTGGAGTAAACTGGACATGAGGGATTCACCCCTCCACTTT. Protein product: CAWSKLDMRDSPLHF. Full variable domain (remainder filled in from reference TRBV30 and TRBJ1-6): SQTIHQWPATLVQPVGSPLSLECTVEGTSNPNLYWYRQAAGRGLQLLFYSVGIGQISSEVPQNLSASRPQDRQFILSSKKLLLSDSGFYLCAWSKLDMRDSPLHFGNGTRLTVT.

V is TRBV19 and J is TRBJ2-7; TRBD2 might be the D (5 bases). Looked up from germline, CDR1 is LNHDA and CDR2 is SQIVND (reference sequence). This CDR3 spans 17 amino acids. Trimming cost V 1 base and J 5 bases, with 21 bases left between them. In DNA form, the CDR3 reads TGTGCCAGTAGTATAGTCACCGACGGGCTGCTAGCCCACGAGCAGTACTTC. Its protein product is CASSIVTDGLLAHEQYF.

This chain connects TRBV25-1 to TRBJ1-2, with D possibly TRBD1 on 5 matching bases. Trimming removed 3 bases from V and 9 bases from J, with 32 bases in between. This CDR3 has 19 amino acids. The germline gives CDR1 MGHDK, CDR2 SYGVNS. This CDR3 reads CASSDWGEVGQAEHMSYTF. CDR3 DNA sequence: TGTGCCAGCAGTGATTGGGGCGAGGTGGGGCAGGCGGAACATATGAGCTACACCTTC.

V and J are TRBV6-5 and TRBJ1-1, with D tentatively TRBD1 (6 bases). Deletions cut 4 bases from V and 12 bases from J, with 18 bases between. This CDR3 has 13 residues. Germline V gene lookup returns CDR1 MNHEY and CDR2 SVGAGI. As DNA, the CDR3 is TGTGCCAGCAGTTGGACAGACCGTTCGGGAACTTTCTTT. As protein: CASSWTDRSGTFF.

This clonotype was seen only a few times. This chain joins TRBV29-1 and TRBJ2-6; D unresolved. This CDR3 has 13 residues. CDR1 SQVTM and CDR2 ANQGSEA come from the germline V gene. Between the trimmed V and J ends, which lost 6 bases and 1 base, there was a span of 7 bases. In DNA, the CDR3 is TGCAGCGTCGTCATATCTGGGGCCAACGTCCTGACTTTC. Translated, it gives CSVVISGANVLTF.

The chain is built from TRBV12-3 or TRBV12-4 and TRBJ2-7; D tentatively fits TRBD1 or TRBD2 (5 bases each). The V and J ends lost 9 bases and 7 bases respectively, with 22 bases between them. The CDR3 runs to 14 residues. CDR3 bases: TGTGCCAGTCGTCCGGGACGGAGGACCGGGGAGCAGTACTTC. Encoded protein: CASRPGRRTGEQYF.

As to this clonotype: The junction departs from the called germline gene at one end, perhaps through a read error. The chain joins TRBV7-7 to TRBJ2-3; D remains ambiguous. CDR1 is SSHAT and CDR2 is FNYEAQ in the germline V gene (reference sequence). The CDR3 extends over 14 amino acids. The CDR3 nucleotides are TGTGCTAGCAGCCCGAACCCCCGCACAGATACGCAGTATTTT. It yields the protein CASSPNPRTDTQYF.

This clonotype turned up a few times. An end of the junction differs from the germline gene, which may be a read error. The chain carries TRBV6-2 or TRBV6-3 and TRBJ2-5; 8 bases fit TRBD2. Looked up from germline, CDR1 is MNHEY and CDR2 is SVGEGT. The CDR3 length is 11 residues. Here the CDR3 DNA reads TGTGCCAGCAGTTACTCGGGACTAGTCCTCTTC. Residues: CASSYSGLVLF.

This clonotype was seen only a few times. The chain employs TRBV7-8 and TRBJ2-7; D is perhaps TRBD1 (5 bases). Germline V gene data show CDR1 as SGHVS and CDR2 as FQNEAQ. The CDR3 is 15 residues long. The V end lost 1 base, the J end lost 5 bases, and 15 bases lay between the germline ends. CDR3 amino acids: CASSLGGVRVNEQYF. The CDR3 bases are TGTGCCAGCAGCTTAGGAGGTGTCAGGGTTAACGAGCAGTACTTC.

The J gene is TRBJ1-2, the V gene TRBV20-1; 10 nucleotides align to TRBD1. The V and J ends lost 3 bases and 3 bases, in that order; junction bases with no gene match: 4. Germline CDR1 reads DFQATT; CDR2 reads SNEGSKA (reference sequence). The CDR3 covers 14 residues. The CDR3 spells CSARAGQGDYGYTF. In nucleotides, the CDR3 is TGCAGTGCTAGGGCCGGACAGGGGGACTATGGCTACACCTTC.

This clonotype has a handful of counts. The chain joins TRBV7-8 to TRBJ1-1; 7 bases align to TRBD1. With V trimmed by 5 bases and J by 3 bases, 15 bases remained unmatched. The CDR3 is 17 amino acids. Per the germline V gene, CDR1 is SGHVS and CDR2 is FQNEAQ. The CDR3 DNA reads TGTGCCAGCAGCCCGCTGGACAGGTCGGGGAGATACACTGAAGCTTTCTTT. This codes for CASSPLDRSGRYTEAFF.

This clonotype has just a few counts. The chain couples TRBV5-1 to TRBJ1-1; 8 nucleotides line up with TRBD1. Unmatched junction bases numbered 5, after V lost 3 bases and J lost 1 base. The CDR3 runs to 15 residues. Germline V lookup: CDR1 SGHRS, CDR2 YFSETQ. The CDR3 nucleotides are TGCGCCAGCAGCTACCGGACAGGGAAGAACACTGAAGCTTTCTTT. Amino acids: CASSYRTGKNTEAFF. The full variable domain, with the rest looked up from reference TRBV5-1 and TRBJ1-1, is KAGVTQTPRYLIKTRGQQVTLSCSPISGHRSVSWYQQTPGQGLQFLFEYFSETQRNKGNFPGRFSGRQFSNSRSEMNVSTLELGDSALYLCASSYRTGKNTEAFFGQGTRLTVV.

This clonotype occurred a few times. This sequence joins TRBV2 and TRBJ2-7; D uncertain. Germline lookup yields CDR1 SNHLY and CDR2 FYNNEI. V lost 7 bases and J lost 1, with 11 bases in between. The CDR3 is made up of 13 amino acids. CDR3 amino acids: CASTGTLSYEQYF. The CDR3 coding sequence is TGTGCCAGCACAGGCACGTTATCCTACGAGCAGTACTTC.

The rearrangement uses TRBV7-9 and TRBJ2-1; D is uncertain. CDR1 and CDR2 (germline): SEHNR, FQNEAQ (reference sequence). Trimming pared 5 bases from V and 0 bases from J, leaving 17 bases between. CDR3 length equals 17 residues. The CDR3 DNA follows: TGTGCCAGCAGCCATCCTACCCGCGGTTACTCCTACAATGAGCAGTTCTTC. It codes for CASSHPTRGYSYNEQFF.

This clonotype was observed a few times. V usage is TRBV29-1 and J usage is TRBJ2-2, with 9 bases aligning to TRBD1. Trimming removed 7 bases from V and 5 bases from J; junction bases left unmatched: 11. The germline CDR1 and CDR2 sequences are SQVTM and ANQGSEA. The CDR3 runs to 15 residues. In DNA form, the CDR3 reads TGCAGCGCCCACCTCGGGGACAGGGAAACCGGGGAGCTGTTTTTT. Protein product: CSAHLGDRETGELFF.

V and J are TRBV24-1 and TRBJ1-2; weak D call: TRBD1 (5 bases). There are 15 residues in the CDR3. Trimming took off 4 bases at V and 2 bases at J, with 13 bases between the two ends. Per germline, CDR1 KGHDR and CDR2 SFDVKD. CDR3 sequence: CATSEGGTDNYGYTF. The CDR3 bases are TGTGCCACCAGTGAGGGGGGGACGGACAACTATGGCTACACCTTC.

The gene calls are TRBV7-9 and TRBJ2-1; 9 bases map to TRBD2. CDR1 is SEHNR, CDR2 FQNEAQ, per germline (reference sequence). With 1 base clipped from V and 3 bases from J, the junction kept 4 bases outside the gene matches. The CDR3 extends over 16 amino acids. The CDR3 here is CASSLGGGRVYNEQFF. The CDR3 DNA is TGTGCCAGCAGCTTAGGAGGCGGGAGGGTCTACAATGAGCAGTTCTTC.

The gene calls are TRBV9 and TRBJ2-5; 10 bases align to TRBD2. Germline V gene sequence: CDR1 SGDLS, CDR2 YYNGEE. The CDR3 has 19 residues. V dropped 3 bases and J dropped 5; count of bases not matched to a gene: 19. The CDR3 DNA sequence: TGTGCCAGCAGCGCCCCAAAGCGGGGGGGCCTCCGTAGTTTCGAGACCCAGTACTTC. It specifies CASSAPKRGGLRSFETQYF.

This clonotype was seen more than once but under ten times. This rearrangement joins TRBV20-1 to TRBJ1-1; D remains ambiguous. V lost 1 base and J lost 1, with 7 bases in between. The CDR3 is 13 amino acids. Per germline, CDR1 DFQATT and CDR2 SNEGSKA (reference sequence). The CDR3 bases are TGCAGTGCTAGAGGTCAACCGAACACTGAAGCTTTCTTT. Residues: CSARGQPNTEAFF.

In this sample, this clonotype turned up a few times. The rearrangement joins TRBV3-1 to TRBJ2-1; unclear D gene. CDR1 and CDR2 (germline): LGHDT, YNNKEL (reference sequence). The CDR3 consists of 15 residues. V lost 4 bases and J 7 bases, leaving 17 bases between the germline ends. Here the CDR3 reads CASSPALLSRNEQFF. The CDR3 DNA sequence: TGTGCCAGCAGCCCGGCCTTACTCTCCCGAAATGAGCAGTTCTTC.

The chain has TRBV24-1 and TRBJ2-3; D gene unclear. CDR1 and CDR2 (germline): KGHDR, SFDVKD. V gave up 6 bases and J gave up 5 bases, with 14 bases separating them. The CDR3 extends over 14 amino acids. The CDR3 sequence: CATSSMDDRDTQYF. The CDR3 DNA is TGTGCCACCAGTTCTATGGACGATAGAGATACGCAGTATTTT.

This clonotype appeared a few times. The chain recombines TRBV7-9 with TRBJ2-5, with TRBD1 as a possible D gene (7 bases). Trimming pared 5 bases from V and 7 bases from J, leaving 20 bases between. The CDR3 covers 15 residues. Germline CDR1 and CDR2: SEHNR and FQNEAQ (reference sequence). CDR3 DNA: TGTGCCAGCAGCCAGGGGGGCCAGAACGAGGGGACCCAGTACTTC. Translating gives CASSQGGQNEGTQYF. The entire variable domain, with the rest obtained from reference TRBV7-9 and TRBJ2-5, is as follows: DTGVSQNPRHKITKRGQNVTFRCDPISEHNRLYWYRQTLGQGPEFLTYFQNEAQLEKSRLLSDRFSAERPKGSFSTLEIQRTEQGDSAMYLCASSQGGQNEGTQYFGPGTRLLVL.